These 30 T cell receptor beta chains were sequenced from one sample in a study of blood T cell repertoires in COVID-19. Only in-frame clones appear in the TCRdb table, and some are missing; sequencing was by immunoSEQ multiplex PCR. The sample shows 450,000 or so clones, over 85% of them seen only once. Sequencing used peripheral blood. Receptors originate from a man aged 18-30 years with COVID-19, enrolled during active disease.

V gene TRBV18 combines with J gene TRBJ2-1; TRBD2 matches 9 bases. V lost 6 bases and J lost 5; bases outside the gene matches: 8. This CDR3 is 15 amino acids long. Germline values: CDR1 KGHSH, CDR2 LQKENI. Here the CDR3 DNA reads TGTGCCAGCTCCCCTACTAGCGGGCTGGACAATGAGCAGTTCTTC. Translating it yields CASSPTSGLDNEQFF.

This chain uses TRBV7-9 with TRBJ2-2, with no clear D. The CDR3 is 16 residues long. Trimming took off 5 bases at V and 3 bases at J, with 16 bases between the two ends. Germline CDR1 reads SEHNR; CDR2 reads FQNEAQ (reference sequence). The CDR3 here is CASSTSMQVYTGELFF. The CDR3 DNA reads TGTGCCAGCAGCACATCAATGCAGGTCTACACCGGGGAGCTGTTTTTT.

The rearrangement links TRBV3-1 (or the pseudogene TRBV3-2) to TRBJ2-7; 15 bases are shared with TRBD2. Trimming at V came to 4 bases and at J to 2 bases, leaving 9 bases not matched to a gene. Germline-derived CDR1 and CDR2 are LGHDT and YNNKEL (reference sequence). The CDR3 sequence is 18 residues long. The CDR3 DNA sequence: TGTGCCAGCAGCCGGGCGGGACTAGCGGGGGGCCAGACCTACGAGCAGTACTTC. This codes for CASSRAGLAGGQTYEQYF.

The chain couples TRBV6-2 or TRBV6-3 to TRBJ1-1; the match to TRBD1 covers 8 bases. Trimming took 6 bases from V and 7 from J; bases not matched to a gene: 10. The CDR3 has 14 amino acids. CDR1 is MNHEY and CDR2 is SVGEGT in the germline V gene. CDR3 loop: CASSLLGQGFEAFF. The CDR3 region has the DNA TGTGCCAGCAGCCTACTAGGACAGGGTTTTGAAGCTTTCTTT.

The CDR3 DNA sequence: TGTGCCAGCAGCTTATGGGGTAGCGGGGGCCCCTACAATGAGCAGTTCTTC. It specifies CASSLWGSGGPYNEQFF. V is TRBV7-3 and J is TRBJ2-1; 9 bases match TRBD2. Trimming took 2 bases from V and 2 from J; bases not matched to a gene: 7. The CDR3 is made up of 17 amino acids. In germline, CDR1 is SGHTA, CDR2 FQGTGA.

In its sample, this clone was seen a few times. The chain carries TRBV7-2 and TRBJ2-7; perhaps TRBD2 as D (7 bases). There are 13 residues in the CDR3. Looked up from germline, CDR1 is SGHTA and CDR2 is FQGNSA. The V and J ends lost 8 bases and 6 bases respectively, with 17 bases between them. The CDR3 sequence: CASAGARGREQYF. The CDR3 nucleotides read TGTGCCAGCGCGGGGGCCCGAGGGCGCGAGCAGTACTTC.

In its sample, this clone was seen once. The chain links TRBV12-3 or TRBV12-4 to TRBJ2-1, with a weak D call TRBD2 (6 bases). The CDR3 runs to 13 residues. Trimming cost V 6 bases and J 8 bases, with 14 bases left between them. As DNA, the CDR3 is TGTGCCAGCAGCTTTGCTAGCGACGATGAGCAGTTCTTC. Its protein product is CASSFASDDEQFF.

This chain links TRBV21-1 with TRBJ1-6; the table's D call TRBD1 went unverified against the DNA. TRBV21-1 is shown as a pseudogene. The CDR3 is 17 amino acids. The CDR3 region is CASSPKPPTVYNSPLHF. CDR3 in DNA: TGTGCCAGCAGCCCAAAACCCCCGACAGTCTATAATTCACCCCTCCACTTT.

This chain joins TRBV29-1 and TRBJ1-5; TRBD1 matches at 7 bases. Germline CDR1 and CDR2: SQVTM and ANQGSEA. V gave up 4 bases and J gave up 2 bases; unmatched junction bases: 2. The CDR3 length is 13 residues. CDR3 in DNA: TGCAGCGTTGGACAGGGAGGCAATCAGCCCCAGCATTTT. This codes for CSVGQGGNQPQHF.

This clone was recorded a few times. The CDR3: CASSILLADEQFF. In nucleotides, the CDR3 is TGTGCCAGCAGCATCCTACTAGCGGATGAGCAGTTCTTC. The chain links TRBV5-4 to TRBJ2-1; 8 bases align to TRBD2. The CDR3 runs 13 residues. Per germline, CDR1 SGHNT and CDR2 YYREEE (reference sequence). J lost 8 bases, V lost 4 bases, and 5 bases had no gene match. Complete variable domain (other parts from reference TRBV5-4 and TRBJ2-1): ETGVTQSPTHLIKTRGQQVTLRCSSQSGHNTVSWYQQALGQGPQFIFQYYREEENGRGNFPPRFSGLQFPNYSSELNVNALELDDSALYLCASSILLADEQFFGPGTRLTVL.

The chain links TRBV2 to TRBJ1-1; maybe TRBD1 (6 bases). The CDR3 is made up of 13 amino acids. With 6 bases removed from V and 1 base from J, the gap between germline ends came to 9 bases. CDR1 SNHLY and CDR2 FYNNEI come from the germline V gene. In nucleotides, the CDR3 is TGTGCCAGCAGCCGACAGGAGAACACTGAAGCTTTCTTT. This translates into CASSRQENTEAFF.

The chain carries TRBV19 and TRBJ1-2; 7 positions agree with TRBD1. This CDR3 spans 16 amino acids. The junction had 13 bases not matched to a gene; V was cut back by 4 bases and J by 5 bases. CDR1 is LNHDA and CDR2 is SQIVND in the germline V gene (reference sequence). CDR3 in DNA: TGTGCCAGTAGTACCATGGAAGACAGGGTCCGATATGGCTACACCTTC. Translated, it gives CASSTMEDRVRYGYTF.

The CDR3, as DNA: TGTGCCAGCAGCCTACGGGGGTTCCATGAGCAGTTCTTC. Residues: CASSLRGFHEQFF. The J gene is TRBJ2-1, the V gene TRBV7-7, with D perhaps TRBD2 (6 bases). Trimming pared 5 bases from V and 8 bases from J, leaving 13 bases between. Germline loops: CDR1 SSHAT, CDR2 FNYEAQ (reference sequence). CDR3 length equals 13 residues.

The genes are TRBV18 and TRBJ1-5, with D unresolved. Germline lookup yields CDR1 KGHSH and CDR2 LQKENI. Trimming removed 5 bases from V and 7 bases from J, with 15 bases in between. The length of the CDR3 is 14 residues. CDR3 sequence (DNA): TGTGCCAGCTCATCCCAAAGCGTTTACCAGCCCCAGCATTTT. It encodes CASSSQSVYQPQHF.

The rearrangement joins TRBV19 to TRBJ2-2, with 9 bases fitting TRBD1. From germline, CDR1 is LNHDA and CDR2 SQIVND (reference sequence). J was trimmed by 7 bases and V by 3 bases; bases with no gene match: 6. The CDR3 runs 15 residues. CDR3 sequence: CASSMSQGAFGELFF. In DNA form, the CDR3 reads TGTGCCAGTAGTATGTCACAGGGGGCCTTCGGGGAGCTGTTTTTT.

The sample holds one count of this clone. The chain couples TRBV3-1 (or the pseudogene TRBV3-2) to TRBJ1-5; D may be TRBD1 (5 bases). There are 14 residues in the CDR3. The V gene's germline CDR1 is LGHDT and CDR2 YNNKEL (reference sequence). Trimming cost V 1 base and J 5 bases, with 9 bases left between them. In nucleotides, the CDR3 is TGTGCCAGCAGCCAAGGGGGCAGGCATCAGCCCCAGCATTTT. It encodes CASSQGGRHQPQHF.

The chain carries TRBV12-3 or TRBV12-4 and TRBJ1-1, with unresolved D. The CDR3 runs 12 residues. Trimming left V 7 bases short and J 4 bases short, with 10 bases between. Here the CDR3 reads CASKAGPTEAFF. For the CDR3, the DNA is TGTGCCAGCAAAGCGGGCCCCACTGAAGCTTTCTTT.

This chain joins TRBV9 and TRBJ2-3; the D gene is possibly TRBD1 (5 bases). The V and J ends lost 0 bases and 1 base respectively, with 12 bases between them. This CDR3 has 16 amino acids. CDR1 is SGDLS, CDR2 YYNGEE, per germline. The CDR3 sequence is CASSVEGNLGTDTQYF. CDR3 nucleotide sequence: TGTGCCAGCAGCGTAGAGGGGAATTTGGGCACAGATACGCAGTATTTT.

The gene calls are TRBV3-1 (or the pseudogene TRBV3-2) and TRBJ2-2, with TRBD1 matching over 8 bases. CDR3 length: 16 amino acids. Germline assignment: CDR1 LGHDT and CDR2 YNNKEL (reference sequence). J was trimmed by 0 bases and V by 3 bases; bases with no gene match: 3. The CDR3 reads CASSQPTGANTGELFF. The CDR3 DNA follows: TGTGCCAGCAGCCAGCCGACAGGGGCGAACACCGGGGAGCTGTTTTTT.

This chain uses TRBV2 with TRBJ2-5; TRBD1 matches 9 bases. V lost 9 bases and J lost 5; bases outside the gene matches: 10. Looked up from germline, CDR1 is SNHLY and CDR2 is FYNNEI. This CDR3 spans 14 amino acids. In DNA, the CDR3 is TGTGCCAGAGGCGGGACAGGGTCTTTGGAGACCCAGTACTTC. Translation: CARGGTGSLETQYF.

The chain joins TRBV2 to TRBJ2-7; D remains ambiguous. The V gene lost 3 bases and the J gene lost 0 bases, with 6 bases spanning the gap. CDR1 is SNHLY and CDR2 is FYNNEI in the germline V gene. The CDR3 length is 13 residues. In DNA, the CDR3 is TGTGCCAGCAGTGATGAGTTCTCCTACGAGCAGTACTTC. The encoded protein is CASSDEFSYEQYF.

The chain employs TRBV5-1 and TRBJ2-5; 8 bases map to TRBD2. The length of the CDR3 is 16 residues. The V segment lost 1 base and the J segment 2 bases; nucleotides outside the gene matches: 7. Germline lookup yields CDR1 SGHRS and CDR2 YFSETQ. In DNA, the CDR3 is TGCGCCAGCAGCTTGAGGCCTAGCGGGTATCAAGAGACCCAGTACTTC. It is translated as CASSLRPSGYQETQYF.

V usage is TRBV30 and J usage is TRBJ2-5; D perhaps matches TRBD1 (8 bases). Deletions cut 7 bases from V and 5 bases from J, with 17 bases between. This CDR3 spans 13 amino acids. From germline, CDR1 is GTSNPN and CDR2 SVGIG (reference sequence). CDR3 loop: CASNRGGLETQYF. The CDR3 nucleotides read TGTGCCTCGAACAGGGGGGGTCTTGAGACCCAGTACTTC.

The V gene is TRBV7-8, the J gene TRBJ1-2; 8 positions match TRBD1. CDR3 length: 15 residues. Per germline, CDR1 SGHVS and CDR2 FQNEAQ. The junction had 12 bases not matched to a gene; V was cut back by 5 bases and J by 7 bases. CDR3 loop: CASSPRPGQVLGYTF. Here the CDR3 DNA reads TGTGCCAGCAGCCCACGACCGGGACAGGTTCTTGGCTACACCTTC.

J is TRBJ2-2 and V is TRBV30, with 7 bases that match TRBD1. The CDR3 has 17 residues. The germline V gene encodes CDR1 GTSNPN and CDR2 SVGIG (reference sequence). The V segment lost 1 base and the J segment 4 bases; nucleotides outside the gene matches: 12. Here the CDR3 DNA reads TGTGCCTGGAGTGGGGGATTCCGGGACAGCATCACCGGGGAGCTGTTTTTT. Translating gives CAWSGGFRDSITGELFF.

This sequence joins TRBV6-5 and TRBJ1-2, with 7 bases aligning to TRBD1. This CDR3 is built from 14 residues. Germline V lookup: CDR1 MNHEY, CDR2 SVGAGI. V trimming: 5 bases; J trimming: 5 bases; junction bases outside the gene matches: 8. The CDR3 here is CASSQPPGQYGYTF. DNA of the CDR3: TGTGCCAGCAGTCAGCCCCCGGGACAGTATGGCTACACCTTC.

The chain uses TRBV25-1 and TRBJ2-1, with 9 bases fitting TRBD2. The CDR3 consists of 16 residues. CDR1 is MGHDK and CDR2 is SYGVNS in the germline V gene. J lost 8 bases, V lost 6 bases, and 14 bases had no gene match. The CDR3 loop reads CASSESGGRDSDEQFF. The CDR3, as DNA: TGTGCCAGCAGCGAGAGCGGGGGGCGGGATAGCGATGAGCAGTTCTTC.

V usage is TRBV5-1 and J usage is TRBJ1-1, with 8 bases aligning to TRBD1. Trimming removed 4 bases from V and 5 bases from J; junction bases left unmatched: 7. Per the germline V gene, CDR1 is SGHRS and CDR2 is YFSETQ. The length of the CDR3 is 14 residues. In DNA form, the CDR3 reads TGCGCCAGCAGCGAACTACAGGGGGGAACTGAAGCTTTCTTT. Translating it yields CASSELQGGTEAFF.

The chain recombines TRBV9 with TRBJ2-6, with D perhaps TRBD2 (6 bases). This CDR3 has 15 residues. Germline V gene data show CDR1 as SGDLS and CDR2 as YYNGEE. Between the trimmed V and J ends, which lost 4 bases and 2 bases, there was a span of 10 bases. CDR3 protein: CASSYGGTGANVLTF. The DNA of the CDR3 is TGTGCCAGCAGCTACGGGGGAACTGGGGCCAACGTCCTGACTTTC.

The chain carries TRBV5-4 and TRBJ2-2; tentatively, D is TRBD2 (5 bases). Germline CDR1 reads SGHNT; CDR2 reads YYREEE (reference sequence). V lost 7 bases and J 5 bases, leaving 18 bases between the germline ends. This CDR3 has 15 amino acids. In DNA form, the CDR3 reads TGTGCCAGCCGCATGTCGGGGAAAGAAACCGGGGAGCTGTTTTTT. Amino acids: CASRMSGKETGELFF.